A single sample gave rise to the 10 T cell receptor beta chains below, sequenced in a study of cytomegalovirus exposure and HLA in healthy donors. PCR employed 60 Vbeta and 13 Jbeta primers. Clones were sequenced by immunoSEQ multiplex PCR, and TCRdb holds only the in-frame ones, with some missing. The repertoire includes approximately 120,000 clones, about 82% of them detected once, and 1.9% sits in the top ten. Source material: PBMCs. Receptor source: a man between 50 and 59 years old in good health and CMV-seronegative.

The chain couples TRBV11-2 to TRBJ2-7; 8 positions match TRBD1. The junction had 6 bases not matched to a gene; V was cut back by 7 bases and J by 1 base. Germline loops: CDR1 SGHAT, CDR2 FQNNGV. This CDR3 has 14 residues. In DNA, the CDR3 is TGTGCCAGCACCAAGGACAGGGAGTCCTACGAGCAGTACGTC. Its translation is CASTKDRESYEQYV.

The rearrangement uses TRBV7-9 and TRBJ1-1; 7 bases are a match to TRBD1. Trimming took 3 bases from V and 4 from J; bases not matched to a gene: 2. CDR1 and CDR2 (germline): SEHNR, FQNEAQ (reference sequence). The CDR3 is made up of 13 amino acids. The CDR3 nucleotides are TGTGCCAGCAGCTTTGCAGGGGGCACTGAAGCTTTCTTT. Its translation: CASSFAGGTEAFF.

Remarks on this clone: The identical CDR3 is also encoded by other nucleotide sequences in the sample. The J gene is TRBJ1-5, the V gene TRBV5-6; 7 bases line up with TRBD1. Trimming cost V 2 bases and J 0 bases; bases outside gene matches: 8. CDR1 and CDR2 from the germline V gene are SGHDT and YYEEEE. This CDR3 comprises 17 residues. CDR3 DNA sequence: TGTGCCAGCAGCTTAGCAGGGGGAACTTATAGCAATCAGCCCCAGCATTTT. Amino acid sequence: CASSLAGGTYSNQPQHF.

The V gene is TRBV18, the J gene TRBJ1-3; 7 bases fit TRBD1. The CDR3 sequence is 15 residues long. V was pared by 2 bases and J by 3 bases, with 4 bases of the junction left unmatched. Germline V gene data show CDR1 as KGHSH and CDR2 as LQKENI. Here the CDR3 DNA reads TGTGCCAGCTCACCAACAGGGGCCGATGGAAACACCATATATTTT. Encoded protein: CASSPTGADGNTIYF.

With regard to this clone: A far larger clone is only one base removed, so a read error is likely. The chain carries TRBV5-4 and TRBJ1-2; TRBD1 might be the D (5 bases). V was pared by 5 bases and J by 4 bases, with 24 bases between. CDR1 is SGHNT and CDR2 is YYREEE in the germline V gene (reference sequence). This CDR3 is 17 amino acids long. The CDR3 nucleotides read TGTGCCAGCAGATTGCGAGTAGGCAGGGCCCTCGGCTATGGCTACACCTTC. Protein: CASRLRVGRALGYGYTF. Complete variable domain (other parts from reference TRBV5-4 and TRBJ1-2): ETGVTQSPTHLIKTRGQQVTLRCSSQSGHNTVSWYQQALGQGPQFIFQYYREEENGRGNFPPRFSGLQFPNYSSELNVNALELDDSALYLCASRLRVGRALGYGYTFGSGTRLTVV.

The rearrangement joins TRBV7-6 to TRBJ1-4, with 8 bases matching TRBD1. This CDR3 has 14 amino acids. Trimming cost V 5 bases and J 10 bases; bases outside gene matches: 9. In germline, CDR1 is SGHVS, CDR2 FNYEAQ. The CDR3: CASSTETGDGKLFF. CDR3 nucleotide sequence: TGTGCCAGCAGCACTGAGACAGGGGACGGAAAACTGTTTTTT.

The rearrangement joins TRBV2 to TRBJ2-7; TRBD1 is a possible D gene (6 bases). With 3 bases removed from V and 7 bases from J, the gap between germline ends came to 10 bases. Germline CDR1 SNHLY, CDR2 FYNNEI. The CDR3 is 12 residues long. In DNA form, the CDR3 reads TGTGCCAGCAGTGATGAGGGGGAGGAGCAGTACTTC. It codes for CASSDEGEEQYF.

This clone was seen a handful of times. The V and J genes are TRBV19 and TRBJ1-4, with D tentatively TRBD1 (5 bases). The CDR3 totals 15 residues. The V gene's germline CDR1 is LNHDA and CDR2 SQIVND (reference sequence). Trimming took 3 bases from V and 7 from J, leaving 15 bases between them. For the CDR3, the DNA is TGTGCCAGTAGTATCGCGGAGGGGCTCGGTGAAAAACTGTTTTTT. It encodes CASSIAEGLGEKLFF.

This chain uses TRBV4-1 with TRBJ2-5; tentatively, D is TRBD2 (5 bases). V was trimmed by 1 base and J by 5 bases, leaving 20 bases between them. The germline CDR1 and CDR2 sequences are MGHRA and YSYEKL. The CDR3 is 17 residues long. DNA of the CDR3: TGCGCCAGCAGCCAAGGTGGGCAGGAGGCTCTTGTCGAGACCCAGTACTTC. It translates to CASSQGGQEALVETQYF.

This clone was seen just once. This chain uses TRBV6-4 with TRBJ2-3, with 7 positions matching TRBD2. The junction had 6 bases not matched to a gene; V was cut back by 6 bases and J by 0 bases. This CDR3 is built from 15 residues. Germline assignment: CDR1 MRHNA and CDR2 SNTAGT. The CDR3 loop reads CASSVGTKSTDTQYF. The CDR3 bases are TGTGCCAGCAGCGTGGGGACTAAGAGCACAGATACGCAGTATTTT.